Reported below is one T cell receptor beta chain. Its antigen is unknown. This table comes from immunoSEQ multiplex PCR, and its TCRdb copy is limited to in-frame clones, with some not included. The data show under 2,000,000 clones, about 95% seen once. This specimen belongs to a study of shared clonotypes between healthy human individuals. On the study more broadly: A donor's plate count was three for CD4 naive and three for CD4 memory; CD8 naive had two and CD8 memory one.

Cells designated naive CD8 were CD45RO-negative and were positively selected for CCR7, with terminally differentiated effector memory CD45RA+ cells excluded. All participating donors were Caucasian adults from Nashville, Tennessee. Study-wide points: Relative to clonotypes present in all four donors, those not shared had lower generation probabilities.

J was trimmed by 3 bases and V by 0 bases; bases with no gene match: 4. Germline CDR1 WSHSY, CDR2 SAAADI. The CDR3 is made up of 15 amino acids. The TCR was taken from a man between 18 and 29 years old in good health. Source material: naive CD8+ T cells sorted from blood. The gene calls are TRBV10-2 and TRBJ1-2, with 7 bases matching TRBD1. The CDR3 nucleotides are TGCGCCAGCAGTGAGTCGACAGGGTTTGACTATGGCTACACCTTC. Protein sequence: CASSESTGFDYGYTF.